This TCR beta chain was identified in a study of cytomegalovirus exposure and HLA in healthy donors. Germline-derived CDR1 and CDR2 are LNHDA and SQIVND (reference sequence). V gave up 2 bases and J gave up 5 bases; unmatched junction bases: 6. CDR3 length: 14 residues. With 60 Vbeta and 13 Jbeta primers, the PCR was carried out. Data came from immunoSEQ multiplex PCR; TCRdb stores just in-frame clones and leaves some out. The table counts roughly 110,000 clones; around 7% lies in the top ten. As concerns this clone: Its antigen remains unknown.

Overall study results and limits: A prior analysis recorded that most TCR beta V segments were productive about 90% or about 30% of the time.

The sample consisted of PBMCs. The genes are TRBV19 and TRBJ2-7; the match to TRBD1 covers 7 bases. This receptor was obtained from a man in his forties or fifties in good health and CMV-seropositive. CDR3 sequence (DNA): TGTGCCAGTAGTATATGGGACAGAGTTGACGAGCAGTACTTC. Residues: CASSIWDRVDEQYF.